One and the same sample provided the 5 T cell receptor beta chains below, sequenced in a study of CD8+ T cells in alopecia areata. Treatment defined: oral pan-JAK inhibitor, 5-10 mg twice daily. TCR sequencing used cDNA made by reverse transcription of extracted RNA. The protocol was immunoSEQ multiplex PCR, while the TCRdb copy is restricted to in-frame clones and leaves out a portion. Of more than 200,000 clones in the sample, 43% were seen once. Sequenced material: CD4+ T cells sorted from blood, taken at approximately week 36, from a patient treated with tofacitinib. These TCRs come from a human donor with alopecia areata.

The V gene is TRBV7-9, the J gene TRBJ2-2; D unclear. The CDR3 totals 14 residues. From germline, CDR1 is SEHNR and CDR2 FQNEAQ (reference sequence). Trimming took off 8 bases at V and 0 bases at J, with 10 bases between the two ends. The CDR3 loop reads CASGPDANTGELFF. The CDR3 region has the DNA TGTGCCAGCGGGCCAGACGCGAACACCGGGGAGCTGTTTTTT.

The gene calls are TRBV2 and TRBJ1-5; 7 positions agree with TRBD1. From germline, CDR1 is SNHLY and CDR2 FYNNEI. The CDR3 consists of 14 residues. Trimming cost V 3 bases and J 4 bases; bases outside gene matches: 3. The CDR3 loop reads CASSETGKNQPQHF. Here the CDR3 DNA reads TGTGCCAGCAGTGAGACAGGGAAAAATCAGCCCCAGCATTTT.

This clone appeared a few times. The chain uses TRBV5-1 and TRBJ1-1, with D perhaps TRBD1 (5 bases). The length of the CDR3 is 15 residues. The ends were cut back, 0 bases at V and 1 base at J, with 10 bases in the middle. Germline V gives CDR1 SGHRS, CDR2 YFSETQ. The CDR3 DNA reads TGCGCCAGCAGCTTGGGAGCAGGGTGGAACACTGAAGCTTTCTTT. Amino acid sequence: CASSLGAGWNTEAFF. The full variable domain, in which reference TRBV5-1 and TRBJ1-1 provide the parts outside the CDR3, is KAGVTQTPRYLIKTRGQQVTLSCSPISGHRSVSWYQQTPGQGLQFLFEYFSETQRNKGNFPGRFSGRQFSNSRSEMNVSTLELGDSALYLCASSLGAGWNTEAFFGQGTRLTVV.

The chain couples TRBV7-6 to TRBJ2-3; perhaps TRBD1 as D (5 bases). The V gene's germline CDR1 is SGHVS and CDR2 FNYEAQ. CDR3 length: 15 amino acids. Trimming stripped 1 base from V and 2 bases from J, with 10 bases between. Written as DNA, the CDR3 is TGTGCCAGCAGCTTAGTGTCCAGGGACACAGATACGCAGTATTTT. It specifies CASSLVSRDTDTQYF.

This clone was counted many times. This sample includes further DNA sequences coding for the same CDR3. This rearrangement joins TRBV28 to TRBJ1-2; D remains ambiguous. Per the germline V gene, CDR1 is MDHEN and CDR2 is SYDVKM. CDR3 size: 15 residues. The V end was cut by 1 base, the J end by 5 bases, with 14 bases between. The CDR3 DNA follows: TGTGCCAGCAGTTTATCCCCCCGGCTGTCTTATGGCTACACCTTC. It is translated as CASSLSPRLSYGYTF.